A single sample is the source of the 20 T cell receptor beta chains below, sequenced in a study of CD8+CD57+ T cells in acquired aplastic anemia. TCR beta VDJ combinations and CDR3 sequences were profiled from genomic DNA. One entry per CDR3 protein, called by TCRdb with MiXCR from the reads. The table shows approximately 45,000 distinct CDR3 sequences, with about 78% occurring only once. Specimen: sorted CD4+, CD8+, or CD8+CD57+ T cells (not recorded which) from PBMCs. These receptors all stem from a human donor in good health, serving as a control.

By sample share, this clonotype is medium-sized (0.01 to 0.1%). This chain links TRBV7-9 with TRBJ2-7, with TRBD2 matching 12 bases. Germline values: CDR1 SEHNR, CDR2 FQNEAQ (reference sequence). This CDR3 spans 15 amino acids. V lost 4 bases and J lost 6; bases outside the gene matches: 7. CDR3 coding DNA: TGTGCCAGCAGCTCTGTGACTAGCGGGAGCGTCGAGCAGTACTTC. It encodes CASSSVTSGSVEQYF.

The chain employs TRBV25-1 and TRBJ1-1; unclear D gene. V lost 4 bases to trimming and J lost 4 bases, with 13 bases between them. Germline V lookup: CDR1 MGHDK, CDR2 SYGVNS. The CDR3 spans 14 residues. The CDR3 DNA sequence: TGTGCCAGCAGTGGACATGCGGGGAGCACTGAAGCTTTCTTT. Protein product: CASSGHAGSTEAFF.

The chain uses TRBV2 and TRBJ2-5, with 10 bases aligning to TRBD2. Germline V gives CDR1 SNHLY, CDR2 FYNNEI. With 3 bases clipped from V and 5 bases from J, the junction kept 6 bases outside the gene matches. This CDR3 is built from 15 residues. The CDR3 is CASSEASGSLETQYF. Written as DNA, the CDR3 is TGTGCCAGCAGTGAGGCTAGCGGGAGTCTGGAGACCCAGTACTTC.

The CDR3 DNA follows: TGTGCCACCGGACTAGCGGGAGGGAACAATGAGCAGTTCTTC. Translating it yields CATGLAGGNNEQFF. V and J are TRBV10-3 and TRBJ2-1; 15 bases match TRBD2. Germline loops: CDR1 ENHRY, CDR2 SYGVKD. Germline trimming cut 10 bases from V and 5 bases from J; bases unmatched to any gene: 3. This CDR3 has 14 residues.

The rearrangement uses TRBV7-9 and TRBJ1-2; 8 positions match TRBD1. Germline CDR1 reads SEHNR; CDR2 reads FQNEAQ (reference sequence). This CDR3 contains 13 residues. V shed 6 bases and J 2 bases; nucleotides not matched to a gene: 2. The CDR3 region is CASSRDRNYGYTF. CDR3 bases: TGTGCCAGCAGTCGGGACAGGAACTATGGCTACACCTTC.

This chain joins TRBV7-8 and TRBJ2-7, with D maybe TRBD2 (5 bases). The germline V gene encodes CDR1 SGHVS and CDR2 FQNEAQ. The CDR3 contains 16 residues. Trimming shortened V by 5 bases and J by 0 bases, and 17 bases separated the two germline ends. This CDR3 reads CASSPRGLSDSYEQYF. As DNA, the CDR3 is TGTGCCAGCAGCCCACGCGGACTGAGCGACTCCTACGAGCAGTACTTC.

The chain is built from TRBV2 and TRBJ2-1; TRBD2 aligns across 10 bases. V lost 4 bases to trimming and J lost 1 base; unmatched junction nucleotides: 4. Looked up from germline, CDR1 is SNHLY and CDR2 is FYNNEI. CDR3 length equals 16 residues. CDR3 nucleotides: TGTGCCAGCAGTGCTGGTAGCGGGAGGTCCTACAATGAGCAGTTCTTC. It is translated as CASSAGSGRSYNEQFF.

This clonotype was counted a few times. V gene TRBV9 combines with J gene TRBJ2-5; D perhaps matches TRBD2 (7 bases). V lost 3 bases and J lost 1, with 10 bases in between. CDR3 length equals 14 residues. From germline, CDR1 is SGDLS and CDR2 YYNGEE. This chain's CDR3 is CASSGGGTQETQYF. The CDR3 DNA reads as TGTGCCAGCAGCGGGGGGGGCACCCAAGAGACCCAGTACTTC.

The V and J genes are TRBV19 and TRBJ2-1; 9 positions agree with TRBD2. The CDR3 has 14 amino acids. J was trimmed by 4 bases and V by 3 bases; bases with no gene match: 1. Germline values: CDR1 LNHDA, CDR2 SQIVND (reference sequence). The CDR3, as DNA: TGTGCCAGTAGTATTCTAGCGGGGTACAATGAGCAGTTCTTC. This gives the protein CASSILAGYNEQFF.

This rearrangement joins TRBV14 to TRBJ1-4, with D uncertain. Looked up from germline, CDR1 is SGHDN and CDR2 is FVKESK. The V gene lost 6 bases and the J gene lost 4 bases, with 9 bases spanning the gap. The CDR3 covers 13 residues. DNA for the CDR3: TGTGCCAGCAGGGGTTTGGGTAATGAAAAACTGTTTTTT. Amino acid sequence: CASRGLGNEKLFF.

The chain uses TRBV7-6 and TRBJ2-7; tentative D call: TRBD1 (6 bases). Germline V CDR1 and CDR2: SGHVS, FNYEAQ. V shed 2 bases and J shed 5 bases, with 13 bases lying between them. There are 14 residues in the CDR3. The CDR3 nucleotides read TGTGCCAGCAGCTTAAGAAGGGGGTACGACGAGCAGTACTTC. This gives the protein CASSLRRGYDEQYF.

The chain uses TRBV9 and TRBJ2-5; TRBD1 might be the D (6 bases). Germline-derived CDR1 and CDR2 are SGDLS and YYNGEE. V was pared by 2 bases and J by 1 base, with 12 bases between. This CDR3 has 15 amino acids. CDR3 sequence (DNA): TGTGCCAGCAGCGTTTCGGGGACAACCCAAGAGACCCAGTACTTC. Translating it yields CASSVSGTTQETQYF. The complete variable domain, with remaining parts taken from reference TRBV9 and TRBJ2-5, reads DSGVTQTPKHLITATGQRVTLRCSPRSGDLSVYWYQQSLDQGLQFLIQYYNGEERAKGNILERFSAQQFPDLHSELNLSSLELGDSALYFCASSVSGTTQETQYFGPGTRLLVL.

This clonotype was recorded at least ten times. The V and J genes are TRBV20-1 and TRBJ2-2, with 7 bases matching TRBD2. V was clipped by 2 bases and J by 7 bases; unmatched bases: 7. CDR1 and CDR2 (germline): DFQATT, SNEGSKA (reference sequence). The CDR3 covers 14 residues. The CDR3 here is CSARMAGEVGELFF. CDR3 nucleotides: TGCAGTGCTAGAATGGCGGGAGAGGTCGGGGAGCTGTTTTTT.

Ten or more counts support this clonotype. V is TRBV27 and J is TRBJ1-2, with TRBD1 identical over 8 bases. The length of the CDR3 is 17 residues. Germline-derived CDR1 and CDR2 are MNHEY and SMNVEV (reference sequence). The trim removed 3 bases at V and 2 bases at J, leaving 11 bases unmatched. This CDR3 reads CASSFQRLTGENYGYTF. CDR3 sequence (DNA): TGTGCCAGCAGTTTCCAACGACTGACAGGGGAGAACTATGGCTACACCTTC.

The chain combines TRBV15 with TRBJ2-3; TRBD1 matches 11 bases. The J segment lost 5 bases and the V segment lost 6 bases, leaving 4 bases of the junction unmatched. This CDR3 has 14 residues. CDR1 and CDR2 (germline): LNHNV, YYDKDF (reference sequence). CDR3 DNA sequence: TGTGCCACCAGGCCGGGACAGGGGGAAGATACGCAGTATTTT. Amino acid sequence: CATRPGQGEDTQYF.

This chain connects TRBV2 to TRBJ2-3; unclear D gene. This CDR3 comprises 12 residues. CDR1 SNHLY and CDR2 FYNNEI come from the germline V gene. Trimming removed 4 bases at V and 3 bases at J, with 5 bases between. The DNA of the CDR3 is TGTGCCAGCAGTGGCATTACAGATACGCAGTATTTT. This gives the protein CASSGITDTQYF. Using reference TRBV2 and TRBJ2-3 for the parts outside the CDR3, the full variable domain is EPEVTQTPSHQVTQMGQEVILRCVPISNHLYFYWYRQILGQKVEFLVSFYNNEISEKSEIFDDQFSVERPDGSNFTLKIRSTKLEDSAMYFCASSGITDTQYFGPGTRLTVL.

The chain links TRBV7-8 to TRBJ2-7; TRBD1 matches 11 bases. Germline V gives CDR1 SGHVS, CDR2 FQNEAQ. V dropped 5 bases and J dropped 2; count of bases not matched to a gene: 5. This CDR3 is built from 15 residues. The CDR3 DNA reads as TGTGCCAGCAGCCCAGGGACAGGGGGAACCTACGAGCAGTACTTC. Amino acids: CASSPGTGGTYEQYF. Filled out from reference TRBV7-8 and TRBJ2-7, the complete variable domain reads GAGVSQSPRYKVAKRGQDVALRCDPISGHVSLFWYQQALGQGPEFLTYFQNEAQLDKSGLPSDRFFAERPEGSVSTLKIQRTQQEDSAVYLCASSPGTGGTYEQYFGPGTRLTVT.

The chain employs TRBV10-3 and TRBJ1-1; TRBD1 matches at 10 bases. Germline loops: CDR1 ENHRY, CDR2 SYGVKD. This CDR3 has 14 residues. The V segment lost 0 bases and the J segment 10 bases; nucleotides outside the gene matches: 5. The CDR3 here is CAISESDRGLGAFF. The CDR3 DNA follows: TGTGCCATCAGTGAGTCCGACAGGGGGCTTGGAGCTTTCTTT.

The genes are TRBV2 and TRBJ1-1; D remains unclear. V lost 0 bases and J lost 0, with 5 bases in between. The CDR3 sequence is 14 residues long. The germline V gene has CDR1 SNHLY and CDR2 FYNNEI. The DNA of the CDR3 is TGTGCCAGCAGTGAAGCGCCCGTGAACACTGAAGCTTTCTTT. Translation: CASSEAPVNTEAFF. Supplemented by reference TRBV2 and TRBJ1-1, the full variable domain reads EPEVTQTPSHQVTQMGQEVILRCVPISNHLYFYWYRQILGQKVEFLVSFYNNEISEKSEIFDDQFSVERPDGSNFTLKIRSTKLEDSAMYFCASSEAPVNTEAFFGQGTRLTVV.

In this sample, this clonotype is medium-sized. This sequence joins TRBV7-9 and TRBJ2-7; 7 bases fit TRBD1. The J segment lost 3 bases and the V segment lost 1 base, leaving 3 bases of the junction unmatched. The CDR3 loop spans 14 amino acids. Per germline, CDR1 SEHNR and CDR2 FQNEAQ (reference sequence). The CDR3 is CASSLGGQFYEQYF. CDR3 sequence (DNA): TGTGCCAGCAGCTTAGGGGGACAGTTCTACGAGCAGTACTTC.